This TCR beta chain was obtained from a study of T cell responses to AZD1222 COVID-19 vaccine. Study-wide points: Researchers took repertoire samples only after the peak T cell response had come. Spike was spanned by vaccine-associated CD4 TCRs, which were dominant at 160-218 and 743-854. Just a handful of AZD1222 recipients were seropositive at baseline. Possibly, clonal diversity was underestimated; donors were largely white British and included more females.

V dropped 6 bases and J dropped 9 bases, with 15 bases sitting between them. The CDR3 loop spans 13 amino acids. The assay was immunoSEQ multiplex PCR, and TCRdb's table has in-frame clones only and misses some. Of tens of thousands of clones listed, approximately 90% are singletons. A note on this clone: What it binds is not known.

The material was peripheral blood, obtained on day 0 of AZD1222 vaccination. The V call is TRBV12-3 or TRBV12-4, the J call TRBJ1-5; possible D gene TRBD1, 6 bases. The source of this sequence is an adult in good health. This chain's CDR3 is CASSRDGGRPQHF. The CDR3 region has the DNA TGTGCCAGCAGCCGGGACGGGGGCAGGCCCCAGCATTTT.